Sequencing of this T cell receptor beta chain was carried out in a study of shared clonotypes between healthy human individuals. Study-wide context: The donors, two women and a few men, were aged 18 to 49.

The V and J ends lost 3 bases and 4 bases respectively, with 19 bases between them. Germline values: CDR1 SGHVS, CDR2 FQNEAQ. The CDR3 is made up of 17 amino acids. A remark on this clone: Its antigen is not identified.

The study, taken as a whole, reports: Donor clonotype sharing was expected to depend on sequencing depth.

The assay was immunoSEQ multiplex PCR, and TCRdb's table has in-frame clones only and misses some. Among millions of clones listed, 85% to 95% were seen once. Sample: naive CD4+ T cells sorted from blood. The subset: CD45RA+ positively selected. This chain links TRBV7-8 with TRBJ2-1; TRBD2 is a possible D gene (5 bases). The origin of this receptor is a man aged 18 to 29 in good health. CDR3 loop: CASSFGSVGIFYNEQFF. CDR3 nucleotide sequence: TGTGCCAGCAGCTTTGGGTCTGTCGGGATCTTTTACAATGAGCAGTTCTTC.